This T cell receptor (beta chain) was captured in a study of tumor-infiltrating lymphocytes in primary liver carcinoma. Taking roughly 20-32 mg of unsorted bulk tissue, the authors co-extracted RNA and DNA. This clonotype was observed a few times. One end of the junction is discordant with germline, which a read error may explain. A primer matching the constant region was used to make TCR beta cDNA from approximately 0.55 ug of total RNA. ARM-PCR was slightly modified, and three nested multiplex PCR rounds with it gave rise to the TCR beta libraries. The first two PCR rounds, around 11 cycles each, used TRBV1-TRBV30 forward primers and a C-beta reverse primer. TCRdb re-called the multiplex PCR reads with MiXCR, one entry per CDR3 protein. The repertoire consists of around 32,000 distinct CDR3 sequences, with about 82% occurring once and the leading ten covering under 40%. The germline V gene has CDR1 MNHEY and CDR2 SVGEGT. CDR3 length equals 15 residues.

This chain joins TRBV6-2 or TRBV6-3 and TRBJ2-5; a weak D match, TRBD2 (6 bases). The sequence was obtained from a man aged 40-49 years with primary liver carcinoma and hepatitis B virus infection. Sequenced input: liver tumor tissue from sampling region 5. As to subset: tumor region T5, tumor centre. The CDR3 coding sequence is TGTGCCAGCAGTTACTCGAGGGTACCCGGGGAGGCCCAATACTTC. Protein sequence: CASSYSRVPGEAQYF.